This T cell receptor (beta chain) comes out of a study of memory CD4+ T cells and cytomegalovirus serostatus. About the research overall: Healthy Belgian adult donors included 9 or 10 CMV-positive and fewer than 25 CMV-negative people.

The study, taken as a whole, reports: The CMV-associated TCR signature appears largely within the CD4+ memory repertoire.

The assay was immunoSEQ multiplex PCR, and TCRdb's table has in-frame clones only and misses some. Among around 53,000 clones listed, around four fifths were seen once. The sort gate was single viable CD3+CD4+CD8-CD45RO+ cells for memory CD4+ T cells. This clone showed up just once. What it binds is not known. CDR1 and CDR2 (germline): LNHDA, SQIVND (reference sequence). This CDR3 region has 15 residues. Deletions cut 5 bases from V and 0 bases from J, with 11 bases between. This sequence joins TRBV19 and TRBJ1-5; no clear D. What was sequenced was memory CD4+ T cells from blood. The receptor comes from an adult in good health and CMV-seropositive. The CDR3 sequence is CASSHDGYSNQPQHF. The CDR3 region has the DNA TGTGCCAGTAGTCACGACGGCTATAGCAATCAGCCCCAGCATTTT.